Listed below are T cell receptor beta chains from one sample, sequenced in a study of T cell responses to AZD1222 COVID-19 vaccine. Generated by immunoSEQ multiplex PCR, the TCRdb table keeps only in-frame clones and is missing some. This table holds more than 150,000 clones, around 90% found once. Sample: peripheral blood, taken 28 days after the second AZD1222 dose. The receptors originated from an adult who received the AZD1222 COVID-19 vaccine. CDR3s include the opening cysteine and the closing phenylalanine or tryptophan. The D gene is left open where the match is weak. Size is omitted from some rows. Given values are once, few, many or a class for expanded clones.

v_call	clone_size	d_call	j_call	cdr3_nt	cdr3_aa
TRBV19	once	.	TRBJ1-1	TGTGCCAGTAGATCCATCGACTTGAACACTGAAGCTTTCTTT	CASRSIDLNTEAFF
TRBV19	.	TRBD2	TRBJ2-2	TGTGCCAGTAGTACCCGCGGGGGGACGGGCACCGGGGAGCTGTTTTTT	CASSTRGGTGTGELFF
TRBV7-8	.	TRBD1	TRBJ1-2	TGTGCCAGCAGCCCGACAGGGGGCGATGGCTACACCTTC	CASSPTGGDGYTF
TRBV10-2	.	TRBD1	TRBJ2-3	TGCGCCAGCAGTGTCATACAGGGGGATACGCAGTATTTT	CASSVIQGDTQYF
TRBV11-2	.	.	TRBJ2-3	TGTGCCAGCAGCTTAGATGGGGGCGAGGGGGATACGCAGTATTTT	CASSLDGGEGDTQYF
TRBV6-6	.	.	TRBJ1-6	TGTGCCAGCAGACAGCTGAATAATTCACCCCTCCACTTT	CASRQLNNSPLHF
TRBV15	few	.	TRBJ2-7	TGTGCCACCAGCCACCAGTCCTACGAGCAGTACTTC	CATSHQSYEQYF
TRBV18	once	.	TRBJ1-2	TGTGCCAGCTCACCGCTACAGGAGACCTATGGCTACACCTTC	CASSPLQETYGYTF
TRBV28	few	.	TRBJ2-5	TGTGCCAGCAGTTTTGGTCCTATGGCGGAGACCCAGTACTTC	CASSFGPMAETQYF
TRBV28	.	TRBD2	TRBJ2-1	TGTGCCAGCAGTTTATTGACTAGCTCGGATGAGCAGTTCTTC	CASSLLTSSDEQFF
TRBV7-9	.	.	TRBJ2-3	TGTGCCAGCAGCTCCCCCAGCACAGATACGCAGTATTTT	CASSSPSTDTQYF
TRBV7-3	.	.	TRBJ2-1	TGTGCCAGCAGCTTAGGCGGCGGGAATTACAATGAGCAGTTCTTC	CASSLGGGNYNEQFF
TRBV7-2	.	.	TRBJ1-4	TGTGCCAGCAGCTTAGTCAGGGTTGGGGAAAAACTGTTTTTT	CASSLVRVGEKLFF
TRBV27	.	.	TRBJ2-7	TGTGCCAGCAGTCTGACTAGTACCGGGCACGAGCAGTACTTC	CASSLTSTGHEQYF